This T cell receptor beta chain was obtained from a study of CD8+CD57+ T cells in acquired aplastic anemia. Study context: The sorted CD4+ and CD8+ cells yielded an average approximately 3.3 ug of DNA.

Investigators profiled TCR beta VDJ and CDR3 from genomic DNA template. TCRdb recomputed calls from the reads with MiXCR, one row per CDR3 protein. Here the sample spans around 180,000 distinct CDR3 sequences, 48% being singletons. Study-wide results and limits: Patients and healthy controls showed no significant CD8+ Simpson's diversity difference. Shared by patients and controls, twenty-nine CD8+ CDR3s were abundant in patients.

In patients chosen for sequencing, flow cytometry had shown CD8+CD57+ cell expansion. Everyone among the patients had severe acquired aplastic anemia. Germline CDR1 SGHRS, CDR2 YFSETQ. The CDR3 extends over 15 amino acids. A remark on this clonotype: The antigen remains undetermined. This clone may be a read error of a much larger clone one base away.

The clonotype comes from a human donor with aplastic anemia. The rearrangement joins TRBV5-1 to TRBJ2-2; tentatively, D is TRBD1 or TRBD2 (5 bases each). Sample: sorted CD4+, CD8+, or CD8+CD57+ T cells (not recorded which) from PBMCs. The DNA of the CDR3 is TGCGCCAGCAGCTTGGGGGGACCACCCACCGGGGATCTGTTTTTT. Translating gives CASSLGGPPTGDLFF.